The TCR beta chain under discussion was sequenced for a study of T-cell memory formation after mild COVID-19. This clonotype was picked up a small number of times. Its antigen is not known. TCRdb itself ran the 5' RACE reads through MiXCR, one entry per CDR3 protein. This table has 110,000 or so distinct CDR3 sequences, 15% to 20% appearing once. Study-level results: Cross-reactive memory appears to have joined, as suggested by some responding clones showing up in pre-infection memory. Contracting clones, day 15 to 85, had balanced CD4/CD8, and later expanders favored CD4+.

Per germline, CDR1 SGHRS and CDR2 YFSETQ. The junction had 3 bases not matched to a gene; V was cut back by 2 bases and J by 2 bases. This CDR3 is 14 amino acids long. The receptor comes from a man aged 18-30 years who had mild COVID-19 (a few samples of this study predate the infection). Cell type and time point are not known. Sequenced: PBMCs or a T cell subset sorted from them (not recorded which). V usage is TRBV5-1 and J usage is TRBJ2-5, with 7 bases fitting TRBD2. The CDR3 DNA is TGCGCCAGCAGCTTCGCGGGGGTGCAAGAGACCCAGTACTTC. It encodes CASSFAGVQETQYF.